This T cell receptor (delta chain) emerged from a study of DNA immune sequencing with unique molecular identifiers (dated by TCRdb to 2020 to 2021). Describing the broader study: Using immunomagnetic cell separation, gammadelta T cells were enriched from buffy coats, and the genomic DNA of these cells was sequenced. Fluorescence-activated cell sorting was used to enrich gammadelta T cells from PBMC of 10 healthy individuals. All donors were healthy people, and about nine of the donors were profiled using sorted gammadelta T cells from peripheral blood. Validation of the method was performed on synthetic reference molecules and on blood samples from healthy individuals. An ultrasensitive DNA-based TRD repertoire sequencing method using PCR-introduced unique molecular identifiers was developed and validated in the study. In the comparison of enriched versus non-enriched samples, approximately 92 ng of enriched gammadelta T-cell DNA and roughly 1 ug of non-enriched PBMC DNA were sequenced.

Turning to this clone: It has no known antigen specificity. TCRdb's listed protein matches a much larger clone and diverges from this DNA's translation at residue 9, likely through a read error; the protein shown comes from the DNA.

The library came from multiplex PCR. A 32-plex assay with primers for all 8 TRDV and 4 TRDJ genes covering the CDR3 was used to amplify genomic DNA. A 12-nucleotide UMI was added during around 3 barcoding PCR cycles, followed by a second PCR with Illumina adapter primers. AMPure XP beads were used to purify the libraries, and library quality was checked on a Fragment Analyzer using the HS NGS Fragment kit. An Illumina MiniSeq mid-output kit with roughly 19% PhiX and 150 cycles of paired-end reads was used for sequencing. Processing in the source paper ran as follows. MIGEC version 1.2.9 was used to process the reads, grouping reads by UMI and building error-corrected consensus sequences. Modified VDJtools version 1.2.1 scripts and the tcR R package were used for post-processing. Public reads were reanalyzed in TCRdb with CATT, and rows carrying the same DNA were merged afterwards. The authors' filters were not applied to this entry. A total of approximately 900 delta-chain clones appear in this sample, roughly a third of them only once. The ten largest clones take up approximately 79% of the sample.

CDR3 length: 24 amino acids, cysteine to phenylalanine. Solely the CDR3 DNA is kept, with 72 bases framed from the first base. Per the germline V gene, TSWWSYY is the CDR1 and QGS is the CDR2. V has 0 bases trimmed and J has 0 bases trimmed; junction bases matching no gene number 26. Study-wide findings and limitations: Novel TRD sequences not targeted by the primers cannot be detected with the primer-based approach. TRD repertoire diversity varied between healthy donors, with several donors highly oligoclonal where top 5 clonotypes exceeded half of productive molecules. Among clonotypes in healthy donors, TRDV2 paired with TRDJ1 was identified as the most common TRD rearrangement.

The V and J genes are TRDV1 and TRDJ1; 9 of the junction bases match TRDD3. The source is a human donor in good health. Sequencing used gamma-delta T cells from PBMCs. Read as DNA, the sequence is TGTGCTCTTGGGGAACTGTCTAGAAGTCACCCGCTGGGGGATCGAGGAAGGTACACCGATAAACTCATCTTT. The translation is CALGELSRSHPLGDRGRYTDKLIF.